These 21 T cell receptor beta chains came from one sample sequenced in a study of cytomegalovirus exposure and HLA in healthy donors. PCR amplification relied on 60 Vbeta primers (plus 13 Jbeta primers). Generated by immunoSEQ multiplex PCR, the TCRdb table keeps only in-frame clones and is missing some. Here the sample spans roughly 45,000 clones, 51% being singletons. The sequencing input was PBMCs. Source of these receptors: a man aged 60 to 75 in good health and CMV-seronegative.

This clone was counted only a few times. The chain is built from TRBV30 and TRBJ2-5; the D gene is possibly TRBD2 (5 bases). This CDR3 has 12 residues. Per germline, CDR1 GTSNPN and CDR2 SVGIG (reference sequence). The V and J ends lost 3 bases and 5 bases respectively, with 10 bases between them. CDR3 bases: TGTGCCTGGAGACCTAGCTGGGAGACCCAGTACTTC. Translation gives CAWRPSWETQYF.

The CDR3 reads CASSLAGGKMGETQYF. Written as DNA, the CDR3 is TGCGCCAGCAGCTTGGCAGGGGGTAAAATGGGGGAGACCCAGTACTTC. V is TRBV5-1 and J is TRBJ2-5; 7 nucleotides align to TRBD1. V lost 0 bases to trimming and J lost 5 bases; unmatched junction nucleotides: 10. The CDR3 is made up of 16 amino acids. The V gene's germline CDR1 is SGHRS and CDR2 YFSETQ.

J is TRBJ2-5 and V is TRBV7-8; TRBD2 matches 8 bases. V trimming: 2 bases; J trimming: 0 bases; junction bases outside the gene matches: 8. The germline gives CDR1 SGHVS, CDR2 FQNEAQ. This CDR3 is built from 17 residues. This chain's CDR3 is CASSLRQLAVYQETQYF. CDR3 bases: TGTGCCAGCAGCTTACGGCAACTAGCGGTGTACCAAGAGACCCAGTACTTC.

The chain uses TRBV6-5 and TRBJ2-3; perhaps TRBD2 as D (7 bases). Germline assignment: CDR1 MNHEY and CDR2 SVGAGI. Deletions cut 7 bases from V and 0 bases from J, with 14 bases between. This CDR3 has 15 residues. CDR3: CASTKRGASTDTQYF. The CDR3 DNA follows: TGTGCCAGCACAAAACGGGGGGCTAGCACAGATACGCAGTATTTT.

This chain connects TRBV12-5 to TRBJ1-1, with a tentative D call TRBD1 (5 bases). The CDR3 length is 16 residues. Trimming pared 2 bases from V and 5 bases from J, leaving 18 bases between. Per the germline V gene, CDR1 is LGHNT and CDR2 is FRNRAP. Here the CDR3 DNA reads TGTGCTAGTGGTTTGCCTCGGACCGGCGGGGGGACTGAAGCTTTCTTT. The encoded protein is CASGLPRTGGGTEAFF.

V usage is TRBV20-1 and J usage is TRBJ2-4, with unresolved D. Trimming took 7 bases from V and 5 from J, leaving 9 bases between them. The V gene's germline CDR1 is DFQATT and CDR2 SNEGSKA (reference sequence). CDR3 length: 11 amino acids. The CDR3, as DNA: TGCAGTGAGCTCGGTGAAAACATTCAGTACTTC. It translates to CSELGENIQYF.

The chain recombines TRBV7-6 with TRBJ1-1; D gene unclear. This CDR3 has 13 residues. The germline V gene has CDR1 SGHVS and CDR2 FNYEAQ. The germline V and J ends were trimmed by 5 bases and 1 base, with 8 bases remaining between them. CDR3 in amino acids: CASSLDSNTEAFF. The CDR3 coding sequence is TGTGCCAGCAGCCTGGACTCGAACACTGAAGCTTTCTTT.

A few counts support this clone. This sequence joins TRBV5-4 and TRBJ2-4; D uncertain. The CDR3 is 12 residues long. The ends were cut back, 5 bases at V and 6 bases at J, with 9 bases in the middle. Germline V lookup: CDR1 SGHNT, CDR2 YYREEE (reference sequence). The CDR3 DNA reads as TGTGCCAGCAGTTTCACGGGAAACATTCAGTACTTC. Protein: CASSFTGNIQYF.

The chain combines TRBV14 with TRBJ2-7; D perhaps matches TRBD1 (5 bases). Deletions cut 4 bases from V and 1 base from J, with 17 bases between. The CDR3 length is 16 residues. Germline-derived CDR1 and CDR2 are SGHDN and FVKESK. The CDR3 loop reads CASSLIGPRGSYEQYF. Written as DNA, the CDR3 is TGTGCCAGCAGCCTTATAGGGCCTAGGGGATCCTACGAGCAGTACTTC.

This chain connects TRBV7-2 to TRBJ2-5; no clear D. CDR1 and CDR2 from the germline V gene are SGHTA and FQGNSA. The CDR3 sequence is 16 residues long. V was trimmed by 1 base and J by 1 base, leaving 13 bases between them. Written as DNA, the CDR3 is TGTGCCAGCAGCTTAGGGAGATCAAGTGTCCAAGAGACCCAGTACTTC. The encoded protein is CASSLGRSSVQETQYF.

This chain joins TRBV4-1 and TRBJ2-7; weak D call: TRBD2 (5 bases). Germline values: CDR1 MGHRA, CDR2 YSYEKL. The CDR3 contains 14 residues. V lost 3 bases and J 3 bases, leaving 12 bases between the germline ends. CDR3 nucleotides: TGCGCCAGCAGCCAGGAACCACTAGGCTACGAGCAGTACTTC. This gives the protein CASSQEPLGYEQYF.

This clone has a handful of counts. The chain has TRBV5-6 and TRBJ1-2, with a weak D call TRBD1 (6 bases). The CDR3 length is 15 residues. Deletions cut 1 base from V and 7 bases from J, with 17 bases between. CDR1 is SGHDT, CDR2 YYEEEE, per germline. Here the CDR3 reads CASSLTALGAGGYTF. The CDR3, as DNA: TGTGCCAGCAGCTTGACGGCCCTGGGGGCTGGTGGCTACACCTTC.

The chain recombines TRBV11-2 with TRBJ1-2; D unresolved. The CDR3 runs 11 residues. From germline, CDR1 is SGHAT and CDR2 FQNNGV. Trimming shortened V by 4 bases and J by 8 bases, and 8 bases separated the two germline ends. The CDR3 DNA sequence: TGTGCCAGCAGCTCGGGTGACGGCTACACCTTC. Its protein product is CASSSGDGYTF.

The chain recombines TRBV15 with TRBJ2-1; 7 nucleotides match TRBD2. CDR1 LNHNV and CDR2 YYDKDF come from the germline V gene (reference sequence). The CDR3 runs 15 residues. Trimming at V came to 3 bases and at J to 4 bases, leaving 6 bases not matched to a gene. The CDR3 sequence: CATSSPPSGYNEQFF. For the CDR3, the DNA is TGTGCCACCAGCAGTCCTCCTAGCGGATACAATGAGCAGTTCTTC.

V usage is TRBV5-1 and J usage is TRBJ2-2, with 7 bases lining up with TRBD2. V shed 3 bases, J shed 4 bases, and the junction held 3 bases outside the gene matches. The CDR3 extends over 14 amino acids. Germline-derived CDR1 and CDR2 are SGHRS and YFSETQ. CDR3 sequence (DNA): TGCGCCAGCAGCTCCGGACTAGTCACCGGGGAGCTGTTTTTT. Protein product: CASSSGLVTGELFF.

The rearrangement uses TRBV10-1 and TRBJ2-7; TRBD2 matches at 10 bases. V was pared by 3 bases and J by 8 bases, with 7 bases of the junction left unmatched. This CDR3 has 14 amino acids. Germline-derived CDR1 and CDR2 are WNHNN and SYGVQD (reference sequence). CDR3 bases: TGCGCCAGCAGTGATAAACTAGCGGGATCCAAGCAGTACTTC. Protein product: CASSDKLAGSKQYF.

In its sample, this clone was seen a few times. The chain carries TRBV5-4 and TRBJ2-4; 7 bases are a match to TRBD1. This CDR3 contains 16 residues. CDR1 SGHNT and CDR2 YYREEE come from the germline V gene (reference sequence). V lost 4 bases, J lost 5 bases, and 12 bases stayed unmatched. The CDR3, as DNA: TGTGCCAGCAGCCCCCGGGGACAGAGAATCGAAAACATTCAGTACTTC. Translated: CASSPRGQRIENIQYF. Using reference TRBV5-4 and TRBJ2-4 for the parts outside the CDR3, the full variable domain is ETGVTQSPTHLIKTRGQQVTLRCSSQSGHNTVSWYQQALGQGPQFIFQYYREEENGRGNFPPRFSGLQFPNYSSELNVNALELDDSALYLCASSPRGQRIENIQYFGAGTRLSVL.

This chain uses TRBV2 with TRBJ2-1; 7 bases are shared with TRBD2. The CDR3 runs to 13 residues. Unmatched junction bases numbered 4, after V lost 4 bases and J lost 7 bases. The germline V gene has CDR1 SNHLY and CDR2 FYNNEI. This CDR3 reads CASSVLSGNEQFF. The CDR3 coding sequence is TGTGCCAGCAGTGTCCTTAGCGGGAATGAGCAGTTCTTC. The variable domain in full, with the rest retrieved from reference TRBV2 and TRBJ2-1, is EPEVTQTPSHQVTQMGQEVILRCVPISNHLYFYWYRQILGQKVEFLVSFYNNEISEKSEIFDDQFSVERPDGSNFTLKIRSTKLEDSAMYFCASSVLSGNEQFFGPGTRLTVL.

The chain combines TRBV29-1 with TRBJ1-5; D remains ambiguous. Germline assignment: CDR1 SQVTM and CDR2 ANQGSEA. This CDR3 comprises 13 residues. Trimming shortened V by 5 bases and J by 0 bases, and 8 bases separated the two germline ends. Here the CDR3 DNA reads TGCAGCGTTTCCCGGGATAGCAATCAGCCCCAGCATTTT. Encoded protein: CSVSRDSNQPQHF.

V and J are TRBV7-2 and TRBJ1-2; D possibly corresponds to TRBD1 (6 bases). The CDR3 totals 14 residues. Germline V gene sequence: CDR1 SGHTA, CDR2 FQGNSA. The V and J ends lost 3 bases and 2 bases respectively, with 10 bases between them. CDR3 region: CASSFWTDNYGYTF. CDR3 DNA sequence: TGTGCCAGCAGCTTTTGGACAGACAACTATGGCTACACCTTC.

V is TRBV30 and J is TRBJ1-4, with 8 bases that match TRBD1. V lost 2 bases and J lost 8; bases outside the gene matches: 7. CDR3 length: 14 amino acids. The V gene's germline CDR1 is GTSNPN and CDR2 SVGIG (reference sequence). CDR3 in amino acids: CAWSMTGAEEKLFF. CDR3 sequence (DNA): TGTGCCTGGAGTATGACAGGGGCTGAAGAAAAACTGTTTTTT.